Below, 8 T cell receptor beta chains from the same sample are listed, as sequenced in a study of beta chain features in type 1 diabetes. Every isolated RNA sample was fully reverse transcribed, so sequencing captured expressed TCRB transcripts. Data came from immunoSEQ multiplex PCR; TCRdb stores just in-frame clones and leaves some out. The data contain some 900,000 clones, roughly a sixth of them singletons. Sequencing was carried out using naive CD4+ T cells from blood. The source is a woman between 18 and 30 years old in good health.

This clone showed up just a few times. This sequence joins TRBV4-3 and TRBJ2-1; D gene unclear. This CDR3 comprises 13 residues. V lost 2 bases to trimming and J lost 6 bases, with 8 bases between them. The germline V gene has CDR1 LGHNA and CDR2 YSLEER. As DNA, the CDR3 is TGCGCCAGCAGCCAAACATTTACCAATGAGCAGTTCTTC. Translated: CASSQTFTNEQFF.

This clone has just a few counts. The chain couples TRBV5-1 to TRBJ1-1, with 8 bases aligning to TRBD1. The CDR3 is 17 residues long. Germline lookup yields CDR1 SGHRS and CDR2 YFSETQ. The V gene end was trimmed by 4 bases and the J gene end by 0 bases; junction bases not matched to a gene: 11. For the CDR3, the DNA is TGCGCCAGCAGCCCAGGCATCGGGACAGGTATGAACACTGAAGCTTTCTTT. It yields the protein CASSPGIGTGMNTEAFF.

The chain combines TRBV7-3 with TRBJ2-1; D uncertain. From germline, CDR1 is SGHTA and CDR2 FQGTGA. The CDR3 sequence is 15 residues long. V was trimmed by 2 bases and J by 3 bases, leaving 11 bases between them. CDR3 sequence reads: CASSLASVVYNEQFF. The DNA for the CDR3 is TGTGCCAGCAGCTTAGCGTCGGTGGTCTACAATGAGCAGTTCTTC.

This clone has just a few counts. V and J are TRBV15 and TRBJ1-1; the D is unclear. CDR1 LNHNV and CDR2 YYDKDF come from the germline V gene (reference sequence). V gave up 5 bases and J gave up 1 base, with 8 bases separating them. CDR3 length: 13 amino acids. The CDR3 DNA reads TGTGCCACCAGCTCGCGGGAGAACACTGAAGCTTTCTTT. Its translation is CATSSRENTEAFF.

The CDR3 protein is CASSQGTSVNEQFF. DNA of the CDR3: TGTGCCAGTAGTCAAGGGACTAGTGTCAATGAGCAGTTCTTC. The chain carries TRBV19 and TRBJ2-1; 8 bases align to TRBD2. This CDR3 has 14 amino acids. Germline trimming cut 5 bases from V and 6 bases from J; bases unmatched to any gene: 6. Germline V lookup: CDR1 LNHDA, CDR2 SQIVND (reference sequence).

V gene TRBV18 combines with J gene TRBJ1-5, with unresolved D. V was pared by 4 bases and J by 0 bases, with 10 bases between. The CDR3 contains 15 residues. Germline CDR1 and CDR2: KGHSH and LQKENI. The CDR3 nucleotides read TGTGCCAGCTCACAAAACACGGGTAGCAATCAGCCCCAGCATTTT. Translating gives CASSQNTGSNQPQHF.

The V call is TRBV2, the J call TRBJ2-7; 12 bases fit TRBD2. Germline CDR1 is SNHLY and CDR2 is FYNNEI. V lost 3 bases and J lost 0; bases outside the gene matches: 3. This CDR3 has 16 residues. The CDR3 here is CASSEGGLAGSYEQYF. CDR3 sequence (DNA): TGTGCCAGCAGTGAGGGGGGACTAGCGGGCTCCTACGAGCAGTACTTC.

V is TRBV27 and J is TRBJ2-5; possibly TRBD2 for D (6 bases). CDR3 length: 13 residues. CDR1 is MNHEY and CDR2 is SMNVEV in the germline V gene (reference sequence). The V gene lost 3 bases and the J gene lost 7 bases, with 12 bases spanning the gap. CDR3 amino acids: CASSLGREGTQYF. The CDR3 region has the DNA TGTGCCAGCAGTTTGGGGCGGGAAGGGACCCAGTACTTC.